This T cell receptor beta chain was found in a study of identical twins. This CDR3 contains 16 residues. Germline V lookup: CDR1 SEHNR, CDR2 FQNEAQ (reference sequence). The ends lost 1 base at V and 2 bases at J; junction bases unmatched: 2. TCRdb reanalysed the 5' RACE reads using MiXCR and keeps one entry per CDR3 protein. Of about 790,000 distinct CDR3 sequences listed, 15% to 20% are singletons. Comments on this clonotype: What it binds is unknown.

Findings and caveats of the study: Compared with models, monozygotic twins showed more out-of-frame TCR alpha sharing.

The data were also submitted as part of a second study, on T cells expressing NK-cell markers. In that study: Whether expanded NKG2C+ T cell clones recognized HCMV stayed uncertain.

Sequenced material: PBMCs. The chain combines TRBV7-9 with TRBJ2-7, with 13 positions matching TRBD2. This TCR was sampled from a woman younger than 30 in good health. For the CDR3, the DNA is TGTGCCAGCAGCTTAGGGACTAGCGGGGGACCCTACGAGCAGTACTTC. Residues: CASSLGTSGGPYEQYF.